A selection of T cell receptor beta chains follows, all from one sample in a study of response to subunit inactivated influenza vaccine. A single record per CDR3 protein comes from TCRdb applying MiXCR to the RT-PCR reads. The sample lists 300,000 to 350,000 distinct CDR3 sequences; approximately 21% were seen once. Sequenced here: PBMCs from blood, sampled 21 months after vaccination. The source is a man aged 50 to 69 who received an inactivated influenza vaccine. CDR3s include the opening cysteine and the closing phenylalanine or tryptophan. Each record gives: clone size, J gene, D gene, V gene, CDR3 protein, CDR3 DNA. A D gene is named only where the DNA matches it firmly. The listing skips clone size in some rows; elsewhere it reads once, few, many or a size class.

>-|TRBJ2-6|-|TRBV6-2/TRBV6-3
CASRQTRTSSGANVLTF
TGTGCCAGCAGACAGACTAGGACAAGCTCTGGGGCCAACGTCCTGACTTTC
>-|TRBJ2-6|-|TRBV3-1
CASSQDRPRRGANVLTF
TGTGCCAGCAGCCAAGACAGACCCCGGAGAGGGGCCAACGTCCTGACTTTC
>-|TRBJ2-5|TRBD2|TRBV12-3/TRBV12-4
CASRASGGARETQYF
TGTGCCAGCAGGGCGAGCGGGGGGGCCCGAGAGACCCAGTACTTC
>few|TRBJ1-6|-|TRBV5-1
CASSLTFGRPSAPLHF
TGCGCCAGCAGCTTGACTTTCGGCCGCCCGAGTGCACCCCTCCACTTT
>-|TRBJ1-4|TRBD1|TRBV11-2
CASSPGTGVKLFF
TGTGCCAGCAGCCCAGGGACAGGGGTAAAACTGTTTTTT
>-|TRBJ2-3|-|TRBV5-6
CASSRSGSTDTQYF
TGTGCCAGCAGCCGTTCCGGGAGCACAGATACGCAGTATTTT
>-|TRBJ1-5|-|TRBV5-6
CASSWSMVQPQHF
TGTGCCAGCAGCTGGAGCATGGTTCAGCCCCAGCATTTT
>many|TRBJ2-4|-|TRBV4-1
CASSQDSAELNIQYF
TGCGCCAGCAGCCAAGATTCGGCGGAGCTAAACATTCAGTACTTC
>-|TRBJ1-2|-|TRBV5-5
CASSLRAPQGYTF
TGTGCCAGCAGCTTGAGGGCTCCCCAAGGCTACACCTTC
>few|TRBJ1-1|TRBD1|TRBV6-1
CASSTRDRVTEAFF
TGTGCCAGCAGTACCCGGGACAGGGTCACTGAAGCTTTCTTT
>-|TRBJ1-5|-|TRBV5-1
CASSLDSTWPQHF
TGCGCCAGCAGCTTGGACAGCACTTGGCCCCAGCATTTT
>-|TRBJ2-1|TRBD2|TRBV12-5
CASGLAQGLAVNEQFF
TGTGCTAGTGGTTTGGCACAAGGACTAGCTGTTAATGAGCAGTTCTTC
>-|TRBJ1-5|TRBD1|TRBV24-1
CATSPGTGMVGSNQPQHF
TGTGCCACCAGTCCTGGGACAGGGATGGTGGGGAGCAATCAGCCCCAGCATTTT
>-|TRBJ1-5|-|TRBV4-2
CASSQGGRRSNQPQHF
TGTGCCAGCAGCCAAGGGGGACGGCGAAGCAATCAGCCCCAGCATTTT
>-|TRBJ2-1|TRBD2|TRBV27
CASSVSSGANNEQFF
TGTGCCAGCAGCGTTTCTAGCGGGGCCAACAATGAGCAGTTCTTC
>many|TRBJ1-1|-|TRBV12-3/TRBV12-4
CASSLAFEAFF
TGTGCCAGCAGTTTAGCGTTTGAAGCTTTCTTT
>few|TRBJ1-1|-|TRBV28
CASSSHRELRAAEAFF
TGTGCCAGCAGTTCGCACAGGGAACTCCGGGCGGCTGAAGCTTTCTTT
>-|TRBJ2-5|-|TRBV11-2
CASSDRLQETQYF
TGTGCCAGCAGCGACCGACTCCAAGAGACCCAGTACTTC
>-|TRBJ2-5|-|TRBV4-1
CASSQVAVKETQYF
TGCGCCAGCAGCCAAGTCGCGGTGAAAGAGACCCAGTACTTC
>few|TRBJ1-6|-|TRBV9
CASSGDAGNSPLHF
TGTGCCAGCAGCGGAGACGCAGGGAATTCACCCCTCCACTTT
>-|TRBJ2-4|TRBD2|TRBV28
CASSLLAGTKNIQYF
TGTGCCAGCAGTTTACTAGCGGGGACCAAAAACATTCAGTACTTC
>once|TRBJ2-7|-|TRBV20-1
CSARGTSSYEQYF
TGCAGTGCTAGAGGGACGAGCTCCTACGAGCAGTACTTC
>many|TRBJ1-6|-|TRBV20-1
CSVREEGNSPLHF
TGCAGTGTGAGGGAGGAAGGCAATTCACCCCTCCACTTT
>few|TRBJ1-5|-|TRBV6-2/TRBV6-3
CASSYYNTEGNQPQHF
TGTGCCAGCAGTTACTATAATACAGAGGGCAATCAGCCCCAGCATTTT
>many|TRBJ1-2|-|TRBV28
CASSPTGPVYGYTF
TGTGCCAGCAGCCCTACAGGACCTGTCTATGGCTACACCTTC
>many|TRBJ1-4|-|TRBV5-1
CASSFAGTNEKLFF
TGCGCCAGCAGCTTTGCAGGAACTAATGAAAAACTGTTTTTT
>few|TRBJ1-4|-|TRBV28
CASRSTKQGRNEKLFF
TGTGCCAGCAGGTCCACGAAACAGGGCCGTAATGAAAAACTGTTTTTT
>few|TRBJ2-2|TRBD2|TRBV10-3
CAISMRAGETGELFF
TGTGCCATCAGTATGAGGGCGGGAGAGACCGGGGAGCTGTTTTTT
>-|TRBJ1-4|-|TRBV7-9
CASSVQLATNEKLFF
TGTGCCAGCAGCGTACAGCTTGCAACTAATGAAAAACTGTTTTTT
>few|TRBJ1-1|TRBD1|TRBV5-1
CASSPGQGARDTEAFF
TGCGCCAGCAGCCCGGGACAGGGGGCGCGGGACACTGAAGCTTTCTTT
>few|TRBJ2-7|-|TRBV6-4
CASSEDFGYEQYF
TGTGCCAGCAGTGAGGATTTTGGGTACGAGCAGTACTTC
>-|TRBJ1-1|-|TRBV5-1
CASSRALLQGRNTEAFF
TGCGCCAGCAGCAGGGCCCTCCTACAGGGCCGCAACACTGAAGCTTTCTTT
>few|TRBJ2-1|-|TRBV29-1
CSVGRSSYNEQFF
TGCAGCGTTGGGAGGAGCTCCTACAATGAGCAGTTCTTC
>-|TRBJ2-3|TRBD2|TRBV3-1
CASSRPSGGADTQYF
TGTGCCAGCAGCCGTCCTAGCGGGGGGGCCGATACGCAGTATTTT
>few|TRBJ2-3|-|TRBV20-1
CSASPGRITDTQYF
TGCAGTGCTAGTCCAGGGCGCATCACAGATACGCAGTATTTT
>-|TRBJ1-1|TRBD1|TRBV29-1
CSGRQGLFTEAFF
TGCAGCGGAAGACAGGGCTTGTTTACTGAAGCTTTCTTT
>-|TRBJ1-1|-|TRBV14
CASSQSGPNTEAFF
TGTGCCAGCAGCCAGTCAGGGCCGAACACTGAAGCTTTCTTT
>many|TRBJ2-1|-|TRBV7-9
CASSLETRGLSSNEQFF
TGTGCCAGCAGCTTAGAAACCAGGGGCTTGAGTAGCAATGAGCAGTTCTTC
>-|TRBJ1-2|TRBD1|TRBV6-5
CASSYRTGAYGYTF
TGTGCCAGCAGTTACCGTACAGGGGCATATGGCTACACCTTC
>many|TRBJ2-3|-|TRBV10-3
CAISESSRYRAVKDTQYF
TGTGCCATCAGTGAAAGTTCCAGGTACAGGGCGGTGAAGGATACGCAGTATTTT
>-|TRBJ2-7|-|TRBV20-1
CSARVKNLPYEQYF
TGCAGTGCTAGAGTTAAAAATCTTCCCTACGAGCAGTACTTC
>-|TRBJ1-6|-|TRBV29-1
CSVEVGRNSPLHF
TGCAGCGTTGAAGTGGGGCGAAATTCACCCCTCCACTTT
>-|TRBJ2-1|-|TRBV14
CASSQGRLGEQFF
TGTGCCAGCAGCCAAGGGAGGTTAGGTGAGCAGTTCTTC
>-|TRBJ1-2|-|TRBV4-3
CASSQDHTGNGYTF
TGCGCCAGCAGCCAAGATCATACGGGGAATGGCTACACCTTC
>-|TRBJ1-2|-|TRBV15
CATSRAISTGYGYTF
TGTGCCACCAGCAGAGCCATCTCCACAGGCTATGGCTACACCTTC
>-|TRBJ2-7|-|TRBV2
CASTEGGTYEQYF
TGTGCCAGCACGGAGGGGGGGACCTACGAGCAGTACTTC
>-|TRBJ1-3|-|TRBV9
CASSASLIGRAGNTIYF
TGTGCCAGCAGCGCCTCCTTAATCGGCAGGGCTGGAAACACCATATATTTT
>-|TRBJ2-5|TRBD2|TRBV11-2
CASRKLAGGRETQYF
TGTGCCAGCAGAAAACTAGCGGGGGGGCGGGAGACCCAGTACTTC
>many|TRBJ2-1|TRBD1|TRBV5-1
CASSGQGTNEQFF
TGCGCCAGCAGCGGACAGGGGACGAATGAGCAGTTCTTC
>-|TRBJ2-1|-|TRBV5-1
CASSLATDSGMNNEQFF
TGCGCCAGCAGCTTGGCCACCGATAGCGGAATGAACAATGAGCAGTTCTTC
>-|TRBJ2-6|-|TRBV18
CASSPIQANSGANVLTF
TGTGCCAGCTCACCAATCCAGGCCAACTCTGGGGCCAACGTCCTGACTTTC
>-|TRBJ1-4|-|TRBV7-9
CASSIQGDPNEKLFF
TGTGCCAGCAGCATCCAAGGCGACCCCAATGAAAAACTGTTTTTT
>-|TRBJ2-2|-|TRBV7-8
CASSLQGRTGELFF
TGTGCCAGTTCCCTCCAGGGGCGGACCGGGGAGCTGTTTTTT
>few|TRBJ1-1|-|TRBV7-2
CASSLEGIAGAFF
TGTGCCAGCAGCTTAGAAGGGATCGCGGGTGCTTTCTTT
>few|TRBJ2-5|-|TRBV29-1
CSVEDLSEETQYF
TGCAGCGTTGAAGATCTTTCGGAAGAGACCCAGTACTTC